This T cell receptor beta chain was found in a study of blood T cell repertoires in COVID-19. This clone was detected once. Only in-frame clones appear in the TCRdb table, and some are missing; sequencing was by immunoSEQ multiplex PCR. The table lists roughly 250,000 clones, 70% to 85% of them singletons. The germline CDR1 and CDR2 sequences are SEHNR and FQNEAQ (reference sequence). With 4 bases clipped from V and 2 bases from J, the junction kept 12 bases outside the gene matches. This CDR3 is built from 17 residues. The sample taken for sequencing was peripheral blood. The clonotype comes from a woman aged 40 to 55 with active or convalescent COVID-19. The chain uses TRBV7-9 and TRBJ2-5; 8 positions agree with TRBD1. The CDR3 protein is CASSSFQGARGQETQYF. The CDR3 DNA reads TGTGCCAGCAGCTCCTTCCAGGGGGCGAGGGGACAAGAGACCCAGTACTTC.